These 14 T cell receptor beta chains share one sample of origin, sequenced in a study of shared clonotypes between healthy human individuals. Libraries were prepared by immunoSEQ multiplex PCR; TCRdb keeps only in-frame clonotypes and omits some of them. The repertoire includes about 640,000 clones, roughly 70% of them detected once, and approximately 1.8% sits in the top ten. Sequencing was performed on memory CD4+ T cells sorted from blood. Stated subset: CD45RA-negative fraction. The receptors originated from a woman between 25 and 40 years old in good health.

This clone turned up a few times. The chain recombines TRBV29-1 with TRBJ2-1, with 8 bases fitting TRBD2. Looked up from germline, CDR1 is SQVTM and CDR2 is ANQGSEA. V gave up 3 bases and J gave up 4 bases; unmatched junction bases: 5. There are 14 residues in the CDR3. The CDR3 DNA reads TGCAGCGTTGAGTCTAGCGGGCCTTACAATGAGCAGTTCTTC. This translates into CSVESSGPYNEQFF.

The V call is TRBV19, the J call TRBJ2-3; D possibly corresponds to TRBD2 (5 bases). Germline lookup yields CDR1 LNHDA and CDR2 SQIVND (reference sequence). V was pared by 5 bases and J by 6 bases, with 12 bases between. CDR3 length: 13 amino acids. CDR3 in amino acids: CASSRRSGDTQYF. The DNA of the CDR3 is TGTGCCAGTAGTCGGAGGTCTGGGGATACGCAGTATTTT.

The V gene is TRBV28, the J gene TRBJ1-1; D is unclear. V was shortened by 6 bases and J by 4 bases, with 6 bases between the two germline ends. This CDR3 contains 11 residues. The germline CDR1 and CDR2 sequences are MDHEN and SYDVKM. The CDR3 DNA is TGTGCCAGCAGGAGAATCACTGAAGCTTTCTTT. Encoded protein: CASRRITEAFF.

This rearrangement joins TRBV5-4 to TRBJ2-7; TRBD2 matches at 9 bases. CDR3 length equals 16 residues. Germline CDR1 reads SGHNT; CDR2 reads YYREEE (reference sequence). With V trimmed by 4 bases and J by 0 bases, 8 bases remained unmatched. CDR3 sequence reads: CASSRAPSGASYEQYF. As DNA, the CDR3 is TGTGCCAGCAGCCGGGCTCCTAGCGGGGCCTCCTACGAGCAGTACTTC.

V is TRBV7-2 and J is TRBJ2-2; 9 positions match TRBD1. This CDR3 is built from 16 residues. CDR1 and CDR2 from the germline V gene are SGHTA and FQGNSA. The junction had 8 bases not matched to a gene; V was cut back by 3 bases and J by 6 bases. The CDR3 is CASSFQGQGFPGELFF. DNA for the CDR3: TGTGCCAGCAGCTTTCAGGGACAGGGTTTTCCCGGGGAGCTGTTTTTT.

The chain combines TRBV7-9 with TRBJ1-5; D might be TRBD1 (6 bases). V was pared by 5 bases and J by 0 bases, with 11 bases between. The germline V gene has CDR1 SEHNR and CDR2 FQNEAQ (reference sequence). The CDR3 is 15 residues long. DNA of the CDR3: TGTGCCAGCAGCCCCAGGGGAAATAGCAATCAGCCCCAGCATTTT. Its protein is CASSPRGNSNQPQHF. The full variable domain, rest sourced from reference TRBV7-9 and TRBJ1-5, is DTGVSQNPRHKITKRGQNVTFRCDPISEHNRLYWYRQTLGQGPEFLTYFQNEAQLEKSRLLSDRFSAERPKGSFSTLEIQRTEQGDSAMYLCASSPRGNSNQPQHFGDGTRLSIL.

The sample holds a few counts of this clone. The chain links TRBV6-4 to TRBJ1-1; no clear D. The V and J ends lost 4 bases and 3 bases respectively, with 9 bases between them. CDR1 and CDR2 (germline): MRHNA, SNTAGT. This CDR3 region has 13 residues. CDR3: CASSVEGHTEAFF. CDR3 sequence (DNA): TGTGCCAGCAGTGTCGAGGGCCACACTGAAGCTTTCTTT.

This clone turned up a few times. J is TRBJ2-7 and V is TRBV7-9, with TRBD2 identical over 8 bases. CDR3 length equals 15 residues. V shed 1 base and J 5 bases; nucleotides not matched to a gene: 7. The germline CDR1 and CDR2 sequences are SEHNR and FQNEAQ (reference sequence). As DNA, the CDR3 is TGTGCCAGCAGCTTAGGCCTGGGGACTAGTCACGAGCAGTACTTC. Encoded protein: CASSLGLGTSHEQYF.

The chain uses TRBV7-9 and TRBJ1-3; TRBD1 matches at 9 bases. With 5 bases clipped from V and 3 bases from J, the junction kept 5 bases outside the gene matches. The CDR3 totals 15 residues. Germline V gene data show CDR1 as SEHNR and CDR2 as FQNEAQ (reference sequence). The CDR3 DNA sequence: TGTGCCAGCAGCCAAACAGGGGGCGGTGGAAACACCATATATTTT. Its protein product is CASSQTGGGGNTIYF.

The chain employs TRBV28 and TRBJ2-7; 7 bases agree with TRBD2. Germline V gene data show CDR1 as MDHEN and CDR2 as SYDVKM. With V trimmed by 6 bases and J by 6 bases, 8 bases remained unmatched. CDR3 size: 13 residues. CDR3 sequence: CASRMAGVREQYF. The DNA of the CDR3 is TGTGCCAGCAGGATGGCGGGAGTCCGCGAGCAGTACTTC.

V is TRBV4-1 and J is TRBJ2-3; D possibly corresponds to TRBD2 (5 bases). CDR3 length: 15 residues. The germline V and J ends were trimmed by 4 bases and 7 bases, with 18 bases remaining between them. Germline CDR1 and CDR2: MGHRA and YSYEKL. The chain's CDR3 is CASSRRILGQNTQYF. CDR3 nucleotides: TGCGCCAGCAGCCGCAGAATACTAGGGCAAAATACGCAGTATTTT.

In this sample, this clone turned up a few times. The chain links TRBV29-1 to TRBJ2-5; 8 nucleotides align to TRBD2. Germline V gene sequence: CDR1 SQVTM, CDR2 ANQGSEA. Trimming took 6 bases from V and 4 from J; bases not matched to a gene: 10. This CDR3 region has 14 residues. The CDR3 DNA sequence: TGCAGCGTAGCCCCGACTAGCGTGGGAGAGACCCAGTACTTC. This sequence encodes CSVAPTSVGETQYF.

The chain couples TRBV7-8 to TRBJ2-7; D unresolved. The CDR3 loop spans 14 amino acids. The ends were cut back, 5 bases at V and 0 bases at J, with 11 bases in the middle. CDR1 is SGHVS, CDR2 FQNEAQ, per germline. The CDR3 loop reads CASSPTETSYEQYF. The CDR3 DNA follows: TGTGCCAGCAGCCCCACAGAAACCTCCTACGAGCAGTACTTC.

This clone was observed a single time. The genes are TRBV27 and TRBJ2-2, with 8 bases identical to TRBD2. V shed 5 bases, J shed 5 bases, and the junction held 10 bases outside the gene matches. The CDR3 has 16 amino acids. CDR1 is MNHEY, CDR2 SMNVEV, per germline (reference sequence). CDR3 residues: CASSPPSGSYTGELFF. DNA of the CDR3: TGTGCCAGCAGTCCCCCCAGCGGGAGTTATACCGGGGAGCTGTTTTTT.